This T cell receptor (beta chain) was recorded in a study of cytomegalovirus exposure and HLA in healthy donors. Study context: A prior study identified 110 million or so unique TCR beta sequences from 150 million to 200 million T cells.

Vbeta (60) and Jbeta (13) primers were used in the PCR. Sequencing was performed with immunoSEQ multiplex PCR; in TCRdb, only in-frame clones are kept and a portion is missing. The sample consists of roughly 90,000 clones, around 84% of them appearing once. Study-wide findings and caveats: Rarity characterized most TCR sequences, yet some public TCRs appeared in many donors. Certain indistinguishable V segments, among them TRBV6-2 and TRBV6-3, were excluded.

This CDR3 has 12 amino acids. V lost 4 bases and J 7 bases, leaving 14 bases between the germline ends. Germline assignment: CDR1 SQVTM and CDR2 ANQGSEA. Note on this clone: Antigen specificity is unknown.

Input material: PBMCs. V and J are TRBV29-1 and TRBJ2-7; D gene uncertain. This receptor was identified in a man younger than 35 in good health and CMV-seronegative. The chain's CDR3 is CSVAPSGLEQYF. The CDR3 coding sequence is TGCAGCGTTGCTCCTTCTGGGCTGGAGCAGTACTTC.